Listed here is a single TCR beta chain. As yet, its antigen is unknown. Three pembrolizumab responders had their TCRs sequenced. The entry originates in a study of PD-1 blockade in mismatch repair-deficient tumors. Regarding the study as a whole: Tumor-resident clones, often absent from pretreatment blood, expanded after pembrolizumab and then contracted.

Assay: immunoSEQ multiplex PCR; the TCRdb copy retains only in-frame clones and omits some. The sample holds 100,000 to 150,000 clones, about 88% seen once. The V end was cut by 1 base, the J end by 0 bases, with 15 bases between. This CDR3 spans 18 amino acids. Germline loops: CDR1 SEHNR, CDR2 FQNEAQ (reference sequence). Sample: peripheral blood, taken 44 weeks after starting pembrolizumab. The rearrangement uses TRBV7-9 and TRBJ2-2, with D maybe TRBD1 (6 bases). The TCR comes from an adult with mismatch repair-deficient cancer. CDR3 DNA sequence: TGTGCCAGCAGCTTAGTGTCCTGGACAGACGCGAACACCGGGGAGCTGTTTTTT. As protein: CASSLVSWTDANTGELFF.